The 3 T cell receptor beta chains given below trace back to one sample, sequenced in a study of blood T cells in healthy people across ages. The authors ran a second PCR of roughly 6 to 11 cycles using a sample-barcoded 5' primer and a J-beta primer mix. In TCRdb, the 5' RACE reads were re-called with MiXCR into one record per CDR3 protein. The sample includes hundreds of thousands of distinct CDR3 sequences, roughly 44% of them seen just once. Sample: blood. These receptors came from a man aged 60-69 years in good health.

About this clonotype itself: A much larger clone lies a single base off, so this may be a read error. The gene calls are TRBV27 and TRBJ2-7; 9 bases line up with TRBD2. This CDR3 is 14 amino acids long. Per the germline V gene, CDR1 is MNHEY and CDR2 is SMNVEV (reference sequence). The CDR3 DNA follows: TGTGCCAGCAGTCTCACTAGCGGGTCCTACGGGCAGTACTTC. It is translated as CASSLTSGSYGQYF.

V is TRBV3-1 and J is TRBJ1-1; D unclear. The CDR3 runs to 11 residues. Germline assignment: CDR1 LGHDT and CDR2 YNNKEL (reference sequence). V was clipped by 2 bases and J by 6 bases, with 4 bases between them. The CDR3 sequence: CASSQTAEAFF. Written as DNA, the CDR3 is TGTGCCAGCAGCCAAACGGCTGAAGCTTTCTTT.

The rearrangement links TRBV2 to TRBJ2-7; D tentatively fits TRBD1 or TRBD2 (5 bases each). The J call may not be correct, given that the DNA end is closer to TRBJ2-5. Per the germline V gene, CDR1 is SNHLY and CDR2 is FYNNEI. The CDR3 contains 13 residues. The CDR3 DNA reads TGTGCCAGCCTCAAATTGGGGGTTGAGACCCAGTACTTC. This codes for CASLKLGVETQYF.